This TCR beta chain was sequenced for a study of T cell repertoires in cytomegalovirus infection. CDR3 size: 13 residues. V was shortened by 1 base and J by 8 bases, with 12 bases between the two germline ends. Germline V gene data show CDR1 as DFQATT and CDR2 as SNEGSKA (reference sequence). TCRdb re-called the reads with MiXCR, one entry per CDR3 protein. The data show some 800,000 distinct CDR3 sequences, about 27% seen once. A word on this clonotype: As yet, its antigen is unknown.

The receptor's source is a human donor in good health (CMV status not recorded). Some clones in this sample may be carry-over from other donors' samples. The source material was cultured CD8+ T cells from PBMCs, sampled from culture after CMV antigen stimulation. The chain employs TRBV20-1 and TRBJ2-1; possible D gene TRBD2, 5 bases. CDR3 residues: CSARVGKGDEQFF. CDR3 sequence (DNA): TGCAGTGCTAGAGTAGGGAAGGGAGATGAGCAGTTCTTC.